The rows below give T cell receptor beta chains drawn from one sample of a study of T-cell memory formation after mild COVID-19. TCRdb redid the calling of the 5' RACE reads with MiXCR, one entry per CDR3 protein. Of a few hundred thousand distinct CDR3 sequences in the sample, about 16% were seen once. The sequencing input was PBMCs or a T cell subset sorted from them (not recorded which). The receptors shown here come from a man aged 18 to 30 who had mild COVID-19 (a few samples of this study predate the infection). Cell type and time point are not known. The CDR3 runs from the conserved cysteine through the conserved F or W. The D gene is left open where the match is weak. Clone size appears in some rows only: once, few, many, or a class for an expanded clone.

TRBV12-3/TRBV12-4,few,NA,TRBJ2-4,TGTGCCAGCAGCCCCGTCCTTTTAGCCAAAAACATTCAGTACTTC,CASSPVLLAKNIQYF
TRBV7-2,few,TRBD2,TRBJ2-7,TGTGCCAGCAAGCGGGGGGACAGCTCCTACGAGCAGTACTTC,CASKRGDSSYEQYF
TRBV6-2/TRBV6-3,NA,NA,TRBJ1-1,TGTGCCAGCCGTTTTGGGCCGAACACTGAAGCTTTCTTT,CASRFGPNTEAFF
TRBV7-9,NA,NA,TRBJ2-2,TGTGCCAGCAGCTTATCCAGGGGGGAGACCGGGGAGCTGTTTTTT,CASSLSRGETGELFF
TRBV20-1,NA,TRBD1,TRBJ2-1,TGCAGTGCTAGGTGGGACAGGGGCGACAATGAGCAGTTCTTC,CSARWDRGDNEQFF
TRBV29-1,NA,NA,TRBJ2-2,TGCAGCGTTCAGGGTAGCACCGGGGAGCTGTTTTTT,CSVQGSTGELFF
TRBV7-2,NA,NA,TRBJ1-2,TGTGCCAGCAGCTTGCCGACAGCCTATGGCTACACCTTC,CASSLPTAYGYTF
TRBV4-3,few,NA,TRBJ1-1,TGCGCCAGCAGCCAGGGGGGGCTGAAAGCTTTCTTT,CASSQGGLKAFF
TRBV4-1,NA,NA,TRBJ2-3,TGCGCCAGCAGCCAATCCGACAATAAAGGCACAGATACGCAGTATTTT,CASSQSDNKGTDTQYF
TRBV11-3,NA,NA,TRBJ1-2,TGTGCCAGCAGCTTAGATAACGGGGATGGCTACACCTTC,CASSLDNGDGYTF
TRBV7-6,few,NA,TRBJ2-5,TGTGCCAGCAGCCCCGGTTACATAAGGGAGACCCAGTACTTC,CASSPGYIRETQYF
TRBV4-3,few,NA,TRBJ2-7,TGCGCCAGCAGCCAAGATCCTGGACCACAAACCGACGAGCAGTACTTC,CASSQDPGPQTDEQYF
TRBV6-6,few,NA,TRBJ2-6,TGTGCTGCCTCGGGCACCGGGTTC,CAASGTGF
TRBV6-5,NA,NA,TRBJ2-1,TGTGCCAGCAGCCGCTCAAGTAGCTCCTACAATGAGCAGTTCTTC,CASSRSSSSYNEQFF
TRBV7-9,NA,NA,TRBJ2-7,TGTGCCAGCAGCCCGTGGGGGGATCAGTACTTC,CASSPWGDQYF
TRBV28,NA,NA,TRBJ1-2,TGTGCCAGCAGTTTTGGGCAGGGCCTCGACTATGGCTACACCTTC,CASSFGQGLDYGYTF
TRBV5-5,once,NA,TRBJ1-5,TGTGCCAGCAGCCCTAGAGGGGGGTGGGGAAATCAGCCCCAGCATTTT,CASSPRGGWGNQPQHF
TRBV4-1,few,NA,TRBJ2-2,TGCGCCAGCAGCCAGGGGCTATTACCCTCTGGGGAGCTGTTTTTT,CASSQGLLPSGELFF
TRBV7-2,NA,NA,TRBJ1-1,TGTGCCAGCAGCTTATTCGGCTTCACTGAAGCTTTCTTT,CASSLFGFTEAFF
TRBV27,few,TRBD2,TRBJ2-3,TGTGCCAGCAGTGGCGCGGGGGTCTCCACAGATACGCAGTATTTT,CASSGAGVSTDTQYF
TRBV3-1,NA,NA,TRBJ2-5,TGTGCCAGCAGACCTCGGGGGGCTGGGGAGACCCAGTACTTC,CASRPRGAGETQYF
TRBV5-1,NA,TRBD1,TRBJ1-6,TGCGCCAGCAGCGCCGGGACAGCAAATTCACCCCTCCACTTT,CASSAGTANSPLHF
TRBV3-1,few,TRBD2,TRBJ2-1,TGTGCCAGCAGCCAAGCGGGGGGTGGAATCGGGCAGTTCTTC,CASSQAGGGIGQFF
TRBV20-1,NA,NA,TRBJ2-7,TGCAGTGCTTCCCCTTGGGACTCCGCTGCCTACGAGCAGTACTTC,CSASPWDSAAYEQYF
TRBV12-3/TRBV12-4,once,NA,TRBJ1-4,TGTGCCAGCAGCCCGACAGGCCCGAATGAAAAACTGTTTTTT,CASSPTGPNEKLFF
TRBV5-1,NA,NA,TRBJ1-1,TGCGCCAGCAGTCGCGGGACCCCGAACACTGAAGCTTTCTTT,CASSRGTPNTEAFF
TRBV7-3,few,TRBD1,TRBJ1-2,TGTGCCAGCAGTACAGGGGGCGCCTCGGGCTACACCTTC,CASSTGGASGYTF
TRBV6-2/TRBV6-3,NA,NA,TRBJ2-2,TGTGCCAGCATTCGAACATGGAACACCGGGGAGCTGTTTTTT,CASIRTWNTGELFF
TRBV6-1,NA,NA,TRBJ2-2,TGTGCCAGCAGTGAAGATCTAGGGAACACCGGGGAGCTGTTTTTT,CASSEDLGNTGELFF
TRBV20-1,NA,NA,TRBJ1-5,TGCAGTGCTACCAGGGGCTATAGCAATCAGCCCCAGCATTTT,CSATRGYSNQPQHF
TRBV5-6,many,NA,TRBJ1-1,TGTGCCAGCTACCTAGGGCCTCACACTGAAGCTTTCTTT,CASYLGPHTEAFF